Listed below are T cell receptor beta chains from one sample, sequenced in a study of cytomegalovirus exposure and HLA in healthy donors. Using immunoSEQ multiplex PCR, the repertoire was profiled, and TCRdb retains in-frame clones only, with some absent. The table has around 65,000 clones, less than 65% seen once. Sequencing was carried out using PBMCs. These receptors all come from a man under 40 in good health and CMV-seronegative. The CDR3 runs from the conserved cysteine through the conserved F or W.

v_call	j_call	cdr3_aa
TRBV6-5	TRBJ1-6	CASSPRTTNSPLHF
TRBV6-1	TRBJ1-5	CASSVDRSGDQPQHF
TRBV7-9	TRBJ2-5	CASSRLVETQYF
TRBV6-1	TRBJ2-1	CASSPTGWDEQFF
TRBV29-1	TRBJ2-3	CSVDPAGTQYF
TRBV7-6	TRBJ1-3	CASSSGQSSSGNTIYF
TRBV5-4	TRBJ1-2	CASSLGQPLWGYTF
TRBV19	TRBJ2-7	CASSIGAGDYEQYF
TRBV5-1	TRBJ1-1	CASSLDLGMNTEAFF
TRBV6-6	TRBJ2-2	CASGGRRNTGELFF
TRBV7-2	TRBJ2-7	CASSASSYEQYF
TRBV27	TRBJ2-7	CASSLFAGGSGEQYF
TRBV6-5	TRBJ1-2	CASSSGQGLVYLRYTF
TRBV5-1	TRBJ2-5	CASSLGGGTGGKETQYF
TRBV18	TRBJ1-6	CASSQGDYSPLHF
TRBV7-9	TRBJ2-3	CASSLAAGDRDTQYF
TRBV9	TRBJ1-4	CASSTQTGGNEKLFF
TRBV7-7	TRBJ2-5	CASSSTLQETQYF
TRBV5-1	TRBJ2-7	CASSSNSYEQYF
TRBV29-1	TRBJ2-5	CSSTTAGTQYF
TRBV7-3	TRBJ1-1	CASGIGLNTEAFF
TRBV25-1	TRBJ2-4	CASSAQSGVGKNIQYF
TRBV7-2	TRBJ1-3	CASSLRGLAGNTIYF
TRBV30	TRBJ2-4	CAWTQKGQGRGNGKNIQYF
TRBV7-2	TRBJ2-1	CASSFRGEAYEQFF
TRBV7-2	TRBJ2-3	CASSEGAASTDTQYF
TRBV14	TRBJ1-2	CASSPGQGAYGYTF
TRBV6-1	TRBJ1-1	CASSVQGNTEAFF
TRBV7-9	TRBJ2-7	CASSLTGTYEQYF
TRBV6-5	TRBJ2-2	CASSQVDTHTGELFF
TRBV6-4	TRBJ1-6	CASSSNRGSPLHF
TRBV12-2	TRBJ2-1	CASRPGGASLYNEQFF
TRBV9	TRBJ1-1	CASSVGPDLNTEAFF
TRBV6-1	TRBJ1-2	CASSEMYRGVLGYTF
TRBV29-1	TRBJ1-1	CSADMDRAAFF
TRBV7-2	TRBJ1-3	CASSLAVGSGNTIYF
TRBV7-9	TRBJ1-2	CASSTTPGQGMHTF
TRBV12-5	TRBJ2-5	CASAVGLAGGPAETQYF
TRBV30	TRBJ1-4	CAWSPGTGKLFF
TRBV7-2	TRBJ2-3	CASSLVGTSGGTDTQYF
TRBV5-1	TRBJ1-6	CASSWGDRDLNSPLHF
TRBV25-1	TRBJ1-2	CASGRGAGDGYTF
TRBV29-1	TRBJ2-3	CSGGQGLSTDTQYF
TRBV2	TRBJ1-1	CASSRLNMNTEAFF
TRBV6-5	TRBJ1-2	CASSPLAGNPYGYTF